What follows describes a single T cell receptor beta chain. The record originates from a study of blood T cell repertoires in COVID-19. On the study more broadly: Acute and convalescent COVID-19 samples came from the United States, Italy and Spain. Sources were T cells, B-cell-depleted T cells, or PBMCs; the material itself was cDNA or gDNA.

Sequencing used immunoSEQ multiplex PCR; TCRdb keeps in-frame clones, though not all of them. The sample holds approximately 390,000 clones, about 89% seen once. CDR1 is SGHRS, CDR2 YFSETQ, per germline. With V trimmed by 3 bases and J by 2 bases, 6 bases remained unmatched. The CDR3 runs 16 residues. Seattle's enrolled individuals joined amid active infection and were then monitored longitudinally. The rearrangement uses TRBV5-1 and TRBJ2-3, with TRBD1 identical over 10 bases. Sequencing was done on a sample of peripheral blood. This sequence originates from a woman aged 55-69 years with COVID-19, enrolled during active disease. The CDR3 protein is CASSSDRGLFTDTQYF. CDR3 DNA sequence: TGCGCCAGCAGCTCCGACAGGGGGCTCTTCACAGATACGCAGTATTTT. Full variable domain (remainder filled in from reference TRBV5-1 and TRBJ2-3): KAGVTQTPRYLIKTRGQQVTLSCSPISGHRSVSWYQQTPGQGLQFLFEYFSETQRNKGNFPGRFSGRQFSNSRSEMNVSTLELGDSALYLCASSSDRGLFTDTQYFGPGTRLTVL.